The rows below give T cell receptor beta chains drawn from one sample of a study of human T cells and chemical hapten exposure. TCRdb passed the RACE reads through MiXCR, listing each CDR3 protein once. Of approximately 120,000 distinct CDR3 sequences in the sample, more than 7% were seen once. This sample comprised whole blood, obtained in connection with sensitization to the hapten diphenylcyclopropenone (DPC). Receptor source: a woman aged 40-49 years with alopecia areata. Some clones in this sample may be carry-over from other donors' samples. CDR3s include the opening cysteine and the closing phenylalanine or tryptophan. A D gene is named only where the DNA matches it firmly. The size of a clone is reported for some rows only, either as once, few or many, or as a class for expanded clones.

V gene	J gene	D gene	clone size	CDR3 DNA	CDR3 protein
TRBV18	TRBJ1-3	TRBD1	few	TGTGCCAGCTCATCGTGGACAGGGGGCTCTGGAAACACCATATATTTT	CASSSWTGGSGNTIYF
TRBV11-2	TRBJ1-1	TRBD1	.	TGTGCCAGCAGCTTATTAGGGGGCATGGCTTTCTTT	CASSLLGGMAFF
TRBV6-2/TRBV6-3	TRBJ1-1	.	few	TGTGCCAGCAGTTACGAGGGACTTCCGAACACTGAAGCTTTCTTT	CASSYEGLPNTEAFF
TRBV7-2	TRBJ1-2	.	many	TGTGCCAGCAGCTCCAAGCAAGGAACGGACTATGGCTACACCTTC	CASSSKQGTDYGYTF
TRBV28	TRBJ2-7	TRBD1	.	TGTGCCAGCACCAAAGGTGGACAGGCGATGTACGAGCAGTACTTC	CASTKGGQAMYEQYF
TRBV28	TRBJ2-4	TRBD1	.	TGTGCCAGCAGTTTAATGACAGGGAATCCCTTAGCCAAAAACATTCAGTACTTC	CASSLMTGNPLAKNIQYF
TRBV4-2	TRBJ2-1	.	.	TGTGCCAGCAGCCTGACGGCTGGGGGGACGACCTACAATGAGCAGTTCTTC	CASSLTAGGTTYNEQFF
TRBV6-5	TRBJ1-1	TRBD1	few	TGTGCCAGCAGTTACAACAAAGACAGGGGGCAAGGTACTGAAGCTTTCTTT	CASSYNKDRGQGTEAFF
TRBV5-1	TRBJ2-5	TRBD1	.	TGCGCCAGTCAGGGGGTTTGGGAGACCCAGTACTTC	CASQGVWETQYF
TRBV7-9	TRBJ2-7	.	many	TGTGCCAGCAGCTTACTCCGCTCGACAGGCCGGTGGTACGAGCAGTACTTC	CASSLLRSTGRWYEQYF
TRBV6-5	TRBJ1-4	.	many	TGTGCCAGCAGTAGGGTAACTAATGAAAAACTGTTTTTT	CASSRVTNEKLFF
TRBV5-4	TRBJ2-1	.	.	TGTGCCAGCAGCTCGGACCCCAATGAGCAGTTCTTC	CASSSDPNEQFF
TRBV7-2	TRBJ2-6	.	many	TGTGCCAGCAGCTTAGCTGCCTCTGGGGCCAACGTCCTGACTTTC	CASSLAASGANVLTF
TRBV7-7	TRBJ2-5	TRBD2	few	TGTGCTAGCAGCTTCCTAGCGGGGAGCCAAGAGACCCAGTACTTC	CASSFLAGSQETQYF
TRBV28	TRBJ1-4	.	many	TGTGCCAGCAGTTTAATCTGGGGGGTTAATGAAAAACTGTTTTTT	CASSLIWGVNEKLFF
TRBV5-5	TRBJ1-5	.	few	TGTGCCAGCAGCGGATTGGGACTGACTCAGGGGCCCCAGCATTTT	CASSGLGLTQGPQHF
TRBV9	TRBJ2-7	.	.	TGTGCCAGCAGCCTTCGCCCTCGAATTGAGGGCTCCTACGAGCAGTACTTC	CASSLRPRIEGSYEQYF
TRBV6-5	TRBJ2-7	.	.	TGTGCCAGCAGCCGAGTTCCAGGGGCCTACGAGCAGTACTTC	CASSRVPGAYEQYF
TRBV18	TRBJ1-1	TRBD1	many	TGTGCCAGCTCACCAGACAGGGTGGCTGAAGCTTTCTTT	CASSPDRVAEAFF
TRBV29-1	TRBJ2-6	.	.	TGCAGCGTTAAGTCCCAGGGCGCTGGGGCCAACGTCCTGACTTTC	CSVKSQGAGANVLTF
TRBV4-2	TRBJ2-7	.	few	TGTGCCAGCAGCCGGTCGGGGGCACACGAGCAGTACTTC	CASSRSGAHEQYF
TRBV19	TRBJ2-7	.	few	TGTGCCAGTAGTATATCCCGATCCTACGAGCAGTACTTC	CASSISRSYEQYF
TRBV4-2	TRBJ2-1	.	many	TGTGCCAGCAGCCAAACCGCTATAAACTACAATGAGCAGTTCTTC	CASSQTAINYNEQFF
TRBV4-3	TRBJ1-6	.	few	TGCGCCAGCAGCCATGACAGATATAATTCACCCCTCCACTTT	CASSHDRYNSPLHF
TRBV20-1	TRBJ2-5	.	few	TGCAGTGCACAGACAGGCATTCCAGAGACCCAGTACTTC	CSAQTGIPETQYF
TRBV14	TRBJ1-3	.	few	TGTGCCAGCAGCCCAGAGACGGGTGGAAACACCATATATTTT	CASSPETGGNTIYF
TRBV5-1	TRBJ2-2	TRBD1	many	TGCGCCAGCAGCTTGGGACAGGGCAGCGGGGAGCTGTTTTTT	CASSLGQGSGELFF
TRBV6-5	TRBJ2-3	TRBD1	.	TGTGCCAGCAGAATAACAGGGGGGACAGATACGCAGTATTTT	CASRITGGTDTQYF
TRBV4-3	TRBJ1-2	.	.	TGCGCCAGCAGCCAAGGGGTAGGAGTCGTCGACTATGGCTACACCTTC	CASSQGVGVVDYGYTF